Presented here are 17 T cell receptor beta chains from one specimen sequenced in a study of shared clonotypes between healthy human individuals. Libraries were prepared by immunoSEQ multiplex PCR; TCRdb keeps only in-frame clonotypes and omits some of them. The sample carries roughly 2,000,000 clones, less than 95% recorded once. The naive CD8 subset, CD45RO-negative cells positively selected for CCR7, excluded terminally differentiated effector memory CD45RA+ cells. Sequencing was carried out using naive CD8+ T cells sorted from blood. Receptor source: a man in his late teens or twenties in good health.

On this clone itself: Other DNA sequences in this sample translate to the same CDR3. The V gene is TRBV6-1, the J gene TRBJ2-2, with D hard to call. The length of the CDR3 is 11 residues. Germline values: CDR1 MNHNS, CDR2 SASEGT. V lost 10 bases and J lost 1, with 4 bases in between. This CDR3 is CATLNTGELFF. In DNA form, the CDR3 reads TGTGCCACCTTGAACACCGGGGAGCTGTTTTTT.

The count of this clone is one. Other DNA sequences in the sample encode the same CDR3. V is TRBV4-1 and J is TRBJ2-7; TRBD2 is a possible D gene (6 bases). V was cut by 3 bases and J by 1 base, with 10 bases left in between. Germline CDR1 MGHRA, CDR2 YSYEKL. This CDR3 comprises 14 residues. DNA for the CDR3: TGCGCCAGCAGCCAGGGGACTGCTTCCTACGAGCAGTACTTC. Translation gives CASSQGTASYEQYF.

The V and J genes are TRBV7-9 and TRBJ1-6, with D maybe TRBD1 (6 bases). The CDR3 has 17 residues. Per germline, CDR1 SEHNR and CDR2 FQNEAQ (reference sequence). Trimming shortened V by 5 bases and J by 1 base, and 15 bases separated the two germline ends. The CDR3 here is CASSARTVASYNSPLHF. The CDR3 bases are TGTGCCAGCAGCGCCCGGACAGTAGCTTCCTATAATTCACCCCTCCACTTT.

CDR3 amino acids: CASSNLAGVSTGELFF. DNA for the CDR3: TGTGCCAGCAGCAACCTAGCGGGAGTCTCCACCGGGGAGCTGTTTTTT. The V call is TRBV7-9, the J call TRBJ2-2, with 10 bases aligning to TRBD2. V lost 5 bases, J lost 4 bases, and 7 bases stayed unmatched. The CDR3 length is 16 residues. Per germline, CDR1 SEHNR and CDR2 FQNEAQ (reference sequence).

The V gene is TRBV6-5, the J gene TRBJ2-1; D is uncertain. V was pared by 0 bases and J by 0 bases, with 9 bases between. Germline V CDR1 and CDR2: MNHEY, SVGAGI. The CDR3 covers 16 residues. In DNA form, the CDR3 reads TGTGCCAGCAGTTACTCGTCAGTTTTCTCCTACAATGAGCAGTTCTTC. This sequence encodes CASSYSSVFSYNEQFF.

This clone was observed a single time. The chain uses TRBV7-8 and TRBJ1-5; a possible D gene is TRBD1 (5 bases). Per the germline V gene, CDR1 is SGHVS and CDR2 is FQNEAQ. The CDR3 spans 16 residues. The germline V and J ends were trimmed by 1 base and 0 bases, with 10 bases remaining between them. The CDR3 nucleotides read TGTGCCAGCAGCTTAGGAGGGACGGCTAGCAATCAGCCCCAGCATTTT. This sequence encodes CASSLGGTASNQPQHF.

CDR3 DNA: TGTGCCAGCAGCTTAGCGAGGGGGGAAACTAGCGGGGACACCCAGTACTTC. Residues: CASSLARGETSGDTQYF. The genes are TRBV11-1 and TRBJ2-5; 10 nucleotides agree with TRBD2. The length of the CDR3 is 17 residues. The germline CDR1 and CDR2 sequences are SGHAT and FQDESV (reference sequence). V was clipped by 0 bases and J by 8 bases; unmatched bases: 12.

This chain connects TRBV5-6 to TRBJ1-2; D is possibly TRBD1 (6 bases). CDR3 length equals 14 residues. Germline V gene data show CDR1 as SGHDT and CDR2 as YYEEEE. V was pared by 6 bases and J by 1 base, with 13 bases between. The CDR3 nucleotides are TGTGCCAGCAATGGACAGTGGTTTAACTATGGCTACACCTTC. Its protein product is CASNGQWFNYGYTF.

CDR3 region: CASSSSRDGSYEQYF. The CDR3 region has the DNA TGTGCCAGCAGTTCGAGCCGGGACGGTTCCTACGAGCAGTACTTC. The chain joins TRBV5-6 to TRBJ2-7; D may match TRBD1 or TRBD2 (5 bases each). Deletions cut 5 bases from V and 1 base from J, with 16 bases between. From germline, CDR1 is SGHDT and CDR2 YYEEEE. CDR3 length: 15 residues.

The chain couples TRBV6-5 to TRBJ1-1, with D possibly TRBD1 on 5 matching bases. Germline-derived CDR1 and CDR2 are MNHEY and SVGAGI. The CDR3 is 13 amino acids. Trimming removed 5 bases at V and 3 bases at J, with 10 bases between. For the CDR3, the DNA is TGTGCCAGCAGTGAGGCAGGGTACACTGAAGCTTTCTTT. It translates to CASSEAGYTEAFF.

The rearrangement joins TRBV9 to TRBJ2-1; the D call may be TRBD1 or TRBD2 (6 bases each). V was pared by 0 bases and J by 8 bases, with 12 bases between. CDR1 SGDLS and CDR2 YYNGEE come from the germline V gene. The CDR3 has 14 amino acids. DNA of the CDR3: TGTGCCAGCAGCGTAGAGGGGGGTATGGATGAGCAGTTCTTC. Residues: CASSVEGGMDEQFF.

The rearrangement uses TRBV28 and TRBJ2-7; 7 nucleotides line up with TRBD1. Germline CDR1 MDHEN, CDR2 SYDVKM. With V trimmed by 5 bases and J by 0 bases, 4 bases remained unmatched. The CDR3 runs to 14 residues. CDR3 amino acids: CASSHSGGSYEQYF. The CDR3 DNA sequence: TGTGCCAGCAGTCACTCAGGGGGCTCCTACGAGCAGTACTTC.

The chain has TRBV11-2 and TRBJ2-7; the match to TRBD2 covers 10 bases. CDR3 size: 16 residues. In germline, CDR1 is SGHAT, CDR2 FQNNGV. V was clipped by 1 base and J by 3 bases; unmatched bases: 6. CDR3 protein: CASSLVTSGTIYEQYF. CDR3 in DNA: TGTGCCAGCAGCTTAGTCACTAGCGGGACGATCTACGAGCAGTACTTC.

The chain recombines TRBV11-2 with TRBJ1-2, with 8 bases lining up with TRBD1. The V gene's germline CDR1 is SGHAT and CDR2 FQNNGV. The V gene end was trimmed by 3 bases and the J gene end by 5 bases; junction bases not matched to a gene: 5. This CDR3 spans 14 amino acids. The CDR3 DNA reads TGTGCCAGCAGCTTCCCGGACAGGGCTTATGGCTACACCTTC. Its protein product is CASSFPDRAYGYTF.

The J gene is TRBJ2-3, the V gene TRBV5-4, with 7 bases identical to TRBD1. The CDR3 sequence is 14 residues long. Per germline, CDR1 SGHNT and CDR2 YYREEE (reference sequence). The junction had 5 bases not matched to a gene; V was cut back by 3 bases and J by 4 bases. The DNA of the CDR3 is TGTGCCAGCAGCTGGAACAGGGGAGCAGATACGCAGTATTTT. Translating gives CASSWNRGADTQYF.

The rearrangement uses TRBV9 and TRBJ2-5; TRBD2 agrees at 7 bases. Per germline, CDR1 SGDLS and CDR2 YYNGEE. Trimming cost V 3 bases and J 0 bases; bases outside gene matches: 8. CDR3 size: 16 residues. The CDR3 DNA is TGTGCCAGCAGCGCCGGCCAGCGGGGTTACCAAGAGACCCAGTACTTC. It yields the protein CASSAGQRGYQETQYF.

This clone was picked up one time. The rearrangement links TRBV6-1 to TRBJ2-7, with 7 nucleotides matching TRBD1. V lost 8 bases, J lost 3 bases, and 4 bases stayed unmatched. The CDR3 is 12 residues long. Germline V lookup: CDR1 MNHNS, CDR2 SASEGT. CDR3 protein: CASGQGVYEQYF. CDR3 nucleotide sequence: TGTGCCAGCGGCCAGGGGGTCTACGAGCAGTACTTC.